The TCR beta chain under discussion was sequenced for a study of shared clonotypes between healthy human individuals. Study-wide findings and caveats: Limited genetic and exposure-history diversity came from having few donors. Naive CD4 clonotype sharing across a few donors was around 5%. Estimated clonotype richness was generally higher in naive than memory subsets.

The authors loaded around 200 ng DNA, tens of thousands of T cell genomes, into sorted-subset replicate PCRs. Sequenced by immunoSEQ multiplex PCR; TCRdb stores in-frame clones only, minus some. The sample records about 2 million clones, 85% to 95% being singletons. On this clone: Its antigen is not known.

CDR3 size: 17 residues. Losses at the gene ends were 0 bases for V and 7 bases for J; bases not matched to a gene: 10. Germline V lookup: CDR1 LNHDA, CDR2 SQIVND (reference sequence). The chain carries TRBV19 and TRBJ2-1, with TRBD2 identical over 9 bases. The TCR was taken from a man aged 18 to 30 in good health. Sequencing input: naive CD4+ T cells sorted from blood. The sample's subset: CD45RA+ positively selected. CDR3 in amino acids: CASSIDQGSGGFNEQFF. CDR3 in DNA: TGTGCCAGTAGTATAGATCAAGGTAGCGGGGGTTTTAATGAGCAGTTCTTC.